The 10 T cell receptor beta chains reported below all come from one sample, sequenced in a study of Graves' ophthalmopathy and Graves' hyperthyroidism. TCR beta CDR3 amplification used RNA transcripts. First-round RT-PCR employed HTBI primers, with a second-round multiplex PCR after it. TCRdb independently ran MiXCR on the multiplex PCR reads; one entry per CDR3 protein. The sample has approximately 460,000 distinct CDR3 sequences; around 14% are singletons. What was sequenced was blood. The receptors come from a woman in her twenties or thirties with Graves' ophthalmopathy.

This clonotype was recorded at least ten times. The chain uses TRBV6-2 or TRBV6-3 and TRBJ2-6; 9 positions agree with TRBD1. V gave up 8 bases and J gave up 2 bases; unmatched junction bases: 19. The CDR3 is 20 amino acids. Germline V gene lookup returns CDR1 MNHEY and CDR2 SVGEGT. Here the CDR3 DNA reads TGTGCCAGCTCTTACTCCCGAGGGACAGGGTTAATGGCTGGGGCCAACGTCCTGACTTTC. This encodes CASSYSRGTGLMAGANVLTF.

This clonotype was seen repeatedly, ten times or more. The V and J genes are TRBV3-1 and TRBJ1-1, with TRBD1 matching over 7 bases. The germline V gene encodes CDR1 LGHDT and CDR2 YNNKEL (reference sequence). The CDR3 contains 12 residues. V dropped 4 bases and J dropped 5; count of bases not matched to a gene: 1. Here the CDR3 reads CASSLDRTEAFF. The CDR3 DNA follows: TGTGCCAGCAGCCTGGACAGGACTGAAGCTTTCTTT.

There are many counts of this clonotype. Written as DNA, the CDR3 is TGTGCTAGTGACCCCTTAGGGCCCCAGCATTTT. It yields the protein CASDPLGPQHF. The V gene is TRBV12-5, the J gene TRBJ1-5; D unclear. The CDR3 is made up of 11 amino acids. The germline CDR1 and CDR2 sequences are LGHNT and FRNRAP. V was pared by 7 bases and J by 9 bases, with 10 bases between.

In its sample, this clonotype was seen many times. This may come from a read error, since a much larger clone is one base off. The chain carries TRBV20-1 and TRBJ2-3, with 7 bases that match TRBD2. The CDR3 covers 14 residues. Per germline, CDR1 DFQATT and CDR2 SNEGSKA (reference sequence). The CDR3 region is CGADSGYSTDTQYF. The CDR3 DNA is TGCGGTGCGGATAGCGGGTACAGCACAGATACGCAGTATTTT.

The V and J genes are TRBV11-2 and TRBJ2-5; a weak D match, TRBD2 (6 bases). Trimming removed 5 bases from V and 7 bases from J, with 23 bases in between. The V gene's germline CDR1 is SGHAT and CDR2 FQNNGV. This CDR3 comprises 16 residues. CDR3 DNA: TGTGCCAGCAGCCCACGGGGAGGTAGCGAGCTAGGGACCCAGTACTTC. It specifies CASSPRGGSELGTQYF.

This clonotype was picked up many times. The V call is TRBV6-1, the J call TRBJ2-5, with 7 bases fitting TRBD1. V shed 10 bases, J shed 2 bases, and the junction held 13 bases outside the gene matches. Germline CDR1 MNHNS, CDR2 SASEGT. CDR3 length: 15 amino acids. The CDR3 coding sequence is TGTGCCACCTCGAAACTTCCGGGACAGCAAGAGACCCAGTACTTC. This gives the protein CATSKLPGQQETQYF.

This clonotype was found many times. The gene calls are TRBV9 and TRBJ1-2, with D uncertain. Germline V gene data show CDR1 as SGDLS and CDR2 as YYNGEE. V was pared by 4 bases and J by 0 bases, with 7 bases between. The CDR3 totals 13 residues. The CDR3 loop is CASSRQANYGYTF. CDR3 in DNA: TGTGCCAGCAGCCGGCAGGCTAACTATGGCTACACCTTC.

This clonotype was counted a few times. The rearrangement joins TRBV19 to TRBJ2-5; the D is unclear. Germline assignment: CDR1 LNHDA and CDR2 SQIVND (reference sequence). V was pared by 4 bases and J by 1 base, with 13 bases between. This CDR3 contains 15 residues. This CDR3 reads CASSKTSVPQETQYF. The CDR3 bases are TGTGCCAGTAGTAAGACGTCAGTCCCCCAAGAGACCCAGTACTTC.

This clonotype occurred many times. CDR3 in amino acids: CSATAVAGGANEQYF. CDR3 nucleotides: TGCAGTGCTACCGCAGTCGCGGGTGGGGCTAACGAGCAGTACTTC. This chain links TRBV20-1 with TRBJ2-7, with D tentatively TRBD1 or TRBD2 (5 bases each). Germline-derived CDR1 and CDR2 are DFQATT and SNEGSKA (reference sequence). The CDR3 loop spans 15 amino acids. Trimming removed 4 bases at V and 5 bases at J, with 21 bases between.

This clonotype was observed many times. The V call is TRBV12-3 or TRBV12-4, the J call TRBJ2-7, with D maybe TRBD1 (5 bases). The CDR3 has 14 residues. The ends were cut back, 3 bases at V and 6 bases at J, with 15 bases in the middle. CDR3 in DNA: TGTGCCAGCAGTTTTCTAACAGGCCCCAGCGAGCAGTACTTC. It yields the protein CASSFLTGPSEQYF.